A single sample gave rise to the 14 T cell receptor beta chains below, sequenced in a study of response to subunit inactivated influenza vaccine. TCRdb ran MiXCR on the RT-PCR reads and lists one entry per CDR3 protein. Of about 700,000 distinct CDR3 sequences listed, around 13% were seen once; the top ten hold 6% to 7%. The source was PBMCs from blood, collected around two weeks before vaccination. The receptor source for this set is a man aged 50 to 60 who received an inactivated influenza vaccine.

This clonotype was detected many times. The rearrangement joins TRBV7-2 to TRBJ2-5, with D uncertain. Germline V CDR1 and CDR2: SGHTA, FQGNSA. The CDR3 has 13 amino acids. The ends were cut back, 5 bases at V and 1 base at J, with 8 bases in the middle. CDR3 DNA sequence: TGTGCCAGCAGCCCAAGGACCCAAGAGACCCAGTACTTC. The encoded protein is CASSPRTQETQYF.

The chain recombines TRBV20-1 with TRBJ2-7; TRBD2 agrees at 7 bases. This CDR3 region has 12 residues. V shed 4 bases and J 5 bases; nucleotides not matched to a gene: 5. Per the germline V gene, CDR1 is DFQATT and CDR2 is SNEGSKA (reference sequence). CDR3 nucleotides: TGCAGTGCTAAGGGCCGGGGGGACGAGCAGTACTTC. Its protein product is CSAKGRGDEQYF.

The sample holds a few counts of this clonotype. This chain connects TRBV4-1 to TRBJ1-2; TRBD1 is a possible D gene (6 bases). CDR3 length: 14 amino acids. V was shortened by 1 base and J by 8 bases, with 14 bases between the two germline ends. Looked up from germline, CDR1 is MGHRA and CDR2 is YSYEKL. CDR3 in DNA: TGCGCCAGCAGCCAAGTTTGGGGGCGAGACGGCTACACCTTC. The encoded protein is CASSQVWGRDGYTF.

The sample holds many counts of this clonotype. The chain combines TRBV28 with TRBJ2-7; tentative D call: TRBD1 (7 bases). The germline V gene encodes CDR1 MDHEN and CDR2 SYDVKM. The CDR3 is 14 residues long. Trimming left V 8 bases short and J 0 bases short, with 14 bases between. The CDR3 bases are TGTGCCAGCGGATACAGGGGAGGCTCCTACGAGCAGTACTTC. Its translation is CASGYRGGSYEQYF.

This clonotype was observed once. The chain is built from TRBV7-2 and TRBJ2-1; 12 nucleotides agree with TRBD2. This CDR3 is built from 14 residues. V shed 1 base, J shed 15 bases, and the junction held 7 bases outside the gene matches. Germline V gene data show CDR1 as SGHTA and CDR2 as FQGNSA. CDR3 nucleotide sequence: TGTGCCAGCAGCTTAGGCGCTAGCGGGAGGGCGTGGTTCTTC. Residues: CASSLGASGRAWFF.

The chain links TRBV4-1 to TRBJ2-5; tentatively, D is TRBD2 (7 bases). Germline V gene data show CDR1 as MGHRA and CDR2 as YSYEKL. The V and J ends lost 0 bases and 5 bases respectively, with 16 bases between them. The CDR3 has 16 amino acids. CDR3 sequence (DNA): TGCGCCAGCAGCCAAGAAAGAAGGGGGGAGGGGGAGACCCAGTACTTC. This codes for CASSQERRGEGETQYF.

This clonotype showed up many times. V gene TRBV6-5 combines with J gene TRBJ2-1; D call uncertain. This CDR3 contains 17 residues. Between the trimmed V and J ends, which lost 0 bases and 0 bases, there was a span of 12 bases. Germline V CDR1 and CDR2: MNHEY, SVGAGI. CDR3 coding DNA: TGTGCCAGCAGTTACTCGTTCCCAGAGAGCTCCTACAATGAGCAGTTCTTC. It yields the protein CASSYSFPESSYNEQFF.

The chain carries TRBV24-1 and TRBJ2-5, with D maybe TRBD2 (6 bases). This CDR3 is built from 16 residues. Germline-derived CDR1 and CDR2 are KGHDR and SFDVKD. Trimming cost V 4 bases and J 5 bases, with 19 bases left between them. CDR3 DNA sequence: TGTGCCACCAGTGACCCGTCGGTGGCAGGGAGGGAGACCCAGTACTTC. Its protein is CATSDPSVAGRETQYF.

The V call is TRBV6-5, the J call TRBJ2-5; 9 bases map to TRBD1. CDR3 length: 14 residues. Germline values: CDR1 MNHEY, CDR2 SVGAGI. Germline trimming cut 2 bases from V and 3 bases from J; bases unmatched to any gene: 1. The CDR3 region is CASSYGTGKETQYF. For the CDR3, the DNA is TGTGCCAGCAGTTACGGGACAGGGAAAGAGACCCAGTACTTC.

This clonotype was found a few times. J is TRBJ2-5 and V is TRBV5-6; weak D call: TRBD2 (6 bases). Trimming took 4 bases from V and 5 from J, leaving 18 bases between them. This CDR3 is built from 15 residues. Germline CDR1 SGHDT, CDR2 YYEEEE. The CDR3 is CASSSTPLARETQYF. The CDR3 nucleotides read TGTGCCAGCAGCAGCACCCCACTAGCAAGGGAGACCCAGTACTTC.

This rearrangement joins TRBV7-8 to TRBJ1-1; D not certain. From germline, CDR1 is SGHVS and CDR2 FQNEAQ. The CDR3 has 15 amino acids. The germline V and J ends were trimmed by 0 bases and 2 bases, with 10 bases remaining between them. The CDR3 is CASSLAYGDNTEAFF. The DNA for the CDR3 is TGTGCCAGCAGCTTAGCATACGGGGATAACACTGAAGCTTTCTTT.

This clonotype was observed a few times. The chain couples TRBV20-1 to TRBJ2-3, with 7 bases matching TRBD1. In germline, CDR1 is DFQATT, CDR2 SNEGSKA (reference sequence). There are 13 residues in the CDR3. J gave up 3 bases and V 7 bases, and 7 bases lay outside the gene matches. The CDR3 reads CSVRQGGTDTQYF. CDR3 nucleotide sequence: TGCAGTGTCCGACAGGGTGGGACAGATACGCAGTATTTT.

This clonotype was picked up many times. This chain connects TRBV12-3 or TRBV12-4 to TRBJ2-1, with 9 nucleotides matching TRBD2. With V trimmed by 6 bases and J by 2 bases, 5 bases remained unmatched. The length of the CDR3 is 15 residues. CDR3 region: CASSGGGATYNEQFF. The CDR3 DNA sequence: TGTGCCAGCAGCGGCGGGGGGGCTACCTACAATGAGCAGTTCTTC.

This rearrangement joins TRBV11-1 to TRBJ2-1; D gene ambiguous. The CDR3 spans 14 residues. V lost 5 bases and J lost 7, with 15 bases in between. CDR1 is SGHAT, CDR2 FQDESV, per germline (reference sequence). The chain's CDR3 is CASSVGPEMNEQFF. Here the CDR3 DNA reads TGTGCCAGCAGCGTCGGACCAGAAATGAATGAGCAGTTCTTC.